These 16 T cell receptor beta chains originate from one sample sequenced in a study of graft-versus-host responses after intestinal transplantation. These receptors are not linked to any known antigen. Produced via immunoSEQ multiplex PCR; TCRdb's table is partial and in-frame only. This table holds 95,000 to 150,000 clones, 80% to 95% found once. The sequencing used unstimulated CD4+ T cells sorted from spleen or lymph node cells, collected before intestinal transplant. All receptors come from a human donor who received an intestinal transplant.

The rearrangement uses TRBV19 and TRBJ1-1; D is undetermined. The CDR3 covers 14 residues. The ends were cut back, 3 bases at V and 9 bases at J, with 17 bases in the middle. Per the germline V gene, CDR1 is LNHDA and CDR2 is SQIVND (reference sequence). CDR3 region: CASSMRAREQKAFF. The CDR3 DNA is TGTGCCAGTAGTATGAGGGCTAGGGAGCAAAAAGCTTTCTTT. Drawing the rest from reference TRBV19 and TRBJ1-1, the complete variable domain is DGGITQSPKYLFRKEGQNVTLSCEQNLNHDAMYWYRQDPGQGLRLIYYSQIVNDFQKGDIAEGYSVSREKKESFPLTVTSAQKNPTAFYLCASSMRAREQKAFFGQGTRLTVV.

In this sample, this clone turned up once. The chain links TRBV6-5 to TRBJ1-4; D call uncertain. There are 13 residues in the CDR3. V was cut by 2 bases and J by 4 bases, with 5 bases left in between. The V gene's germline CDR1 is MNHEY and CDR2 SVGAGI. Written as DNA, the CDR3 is TGTGCCAGCAGTTACAACTTTAATGAAAAACTGTTTTTT. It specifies CASSYNFNEKLFF.

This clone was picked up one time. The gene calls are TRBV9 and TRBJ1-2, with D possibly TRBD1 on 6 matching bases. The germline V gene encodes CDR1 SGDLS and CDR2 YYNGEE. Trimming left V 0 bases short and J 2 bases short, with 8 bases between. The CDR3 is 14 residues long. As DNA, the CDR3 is TGTGCCAGCAGCGTAGGGACAGAAAACTATGGCTACACCTTC. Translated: CASSVGTENYGYTF. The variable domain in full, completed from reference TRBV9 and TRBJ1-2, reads DSGVTQTPKHLITATGQRVTLRCSPRSGDLSVYWYQQSLDQGLQFLIQYYNGEERAKGNILERFSAQQFPDLHSELNLSSLELGDSALYFCASSVGTENYGYTFGSGTRLTVV.

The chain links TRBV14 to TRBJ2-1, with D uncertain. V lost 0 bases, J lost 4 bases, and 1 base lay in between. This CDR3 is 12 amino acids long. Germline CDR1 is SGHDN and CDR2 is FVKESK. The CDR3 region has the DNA TGTGCCAGCAGCCAAGAATACAATGAGCAGTTCTTC. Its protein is CASSQEYNEQFF.

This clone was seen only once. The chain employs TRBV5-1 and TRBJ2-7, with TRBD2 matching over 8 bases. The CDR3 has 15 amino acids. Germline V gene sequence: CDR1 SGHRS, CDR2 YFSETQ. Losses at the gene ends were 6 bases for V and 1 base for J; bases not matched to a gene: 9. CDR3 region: CASNKSGSVSYEQYF. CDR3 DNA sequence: TGCGCCAGCAACAAGAGCGGGAGCGTGTCCTACGAGCAGTACTTC. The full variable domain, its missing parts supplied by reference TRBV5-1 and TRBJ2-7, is KAGVTQTPRYLIKTRGQQVTLSCSPISGHRSVSWYQQTPGQGLQFLFEYFSETQRNKGNFPGRFSGRQFSNSRSEMNVSTLELGDSALYLCASNKSGSVSYEQYFGPGTRLTVT.

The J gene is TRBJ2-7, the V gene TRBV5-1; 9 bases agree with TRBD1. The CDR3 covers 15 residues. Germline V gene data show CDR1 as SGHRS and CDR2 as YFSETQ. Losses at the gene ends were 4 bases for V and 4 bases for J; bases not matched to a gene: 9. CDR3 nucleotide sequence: TGCGCCAGCAGCCCACAGGGGGCGGGTGGATACGAGCAGTACTTC. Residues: CASSPQGAGGYEQYF.

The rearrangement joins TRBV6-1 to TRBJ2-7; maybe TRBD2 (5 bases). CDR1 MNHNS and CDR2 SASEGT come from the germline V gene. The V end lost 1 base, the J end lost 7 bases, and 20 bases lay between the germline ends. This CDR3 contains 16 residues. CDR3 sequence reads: CASSEESPDAGGEQYF. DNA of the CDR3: TGTGCCAGCAGTGAAGAGTCCCCGGACGCCGGCGGGGAGCAGTACTTC.

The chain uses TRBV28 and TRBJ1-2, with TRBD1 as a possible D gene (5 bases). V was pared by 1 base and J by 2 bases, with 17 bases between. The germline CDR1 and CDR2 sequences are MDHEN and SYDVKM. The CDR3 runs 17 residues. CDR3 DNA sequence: TGTGCCAGCAGTTTATCAACCCCGGGACTACACAACTATGGCTACACCTTC. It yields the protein CASSLSTPGLHNYGYTF.

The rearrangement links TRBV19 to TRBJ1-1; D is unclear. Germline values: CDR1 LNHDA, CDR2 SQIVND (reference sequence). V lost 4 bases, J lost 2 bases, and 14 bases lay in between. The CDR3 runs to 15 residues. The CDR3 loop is CASSTATVLNTEAFF. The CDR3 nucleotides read TGTGCCAGTAGTACCGCGACGGTACTAAACACTGAAGCTTTCTTT. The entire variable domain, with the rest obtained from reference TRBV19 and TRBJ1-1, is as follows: DGGITQSPKYLFRKEGQNVTLSCEQNLNHDAMYWYRQDPGQGLRLIYYSQIVNDFQKGDIAEGYSVSREKKESFPLTVTSAQKNPTAFYLCASSTATVLNTEAFFGQGTRLTVV.

CDR3 DNA sequence: TGCGCCAGCAGCTTGACGACTCTCATGAGTGGCTACACCTTC. Residues: CASSLTTLMSGYTF. This chain connects TRBV5-1 to TRBJ1-2; D not resolved. With 1 base removed from V and 7 bases from J, the gap between germline ends came to 14 bases. CDR3 length equals 14 residues. Per germline, CDR1 SGHRS and CDR2 YFSETQ.

The CDR3: CASSQEWRGRSTDTQYF. Written as DNA, the CDR3 is TGCGCCAGCAGCCAAGAGTGGCGGGGGCGGTCCACAGATACGCAGTATTTT. The chain uses TRBV4-1 and TRBJ2-3; tentative D call: TRBD2 (7 bases). CDR3 length: 17 residues. The V end was cut by 0 bases, the J end by 2 bases, with 15 bases between. CDR1 and CDR2 (germline): MGHRA, YSYEKL.

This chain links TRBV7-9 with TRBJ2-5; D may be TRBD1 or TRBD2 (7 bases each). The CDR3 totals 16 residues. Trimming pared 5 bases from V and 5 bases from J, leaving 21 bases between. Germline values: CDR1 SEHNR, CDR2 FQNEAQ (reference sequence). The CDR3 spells CASSLGRGPLLETQYF. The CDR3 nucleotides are TGTGCCAGCAGCCTAGGGAGGGGGCCTCTCCTTGAGACCCAGTACTTC.

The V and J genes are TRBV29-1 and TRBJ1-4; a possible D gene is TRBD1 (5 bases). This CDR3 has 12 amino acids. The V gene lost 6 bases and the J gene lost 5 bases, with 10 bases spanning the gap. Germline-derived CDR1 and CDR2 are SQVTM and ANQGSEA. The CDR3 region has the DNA TGCAGCGTCCAGGGCCAGAATGAAAAACTGTTTTTT. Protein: CSVQGQNEKLFF. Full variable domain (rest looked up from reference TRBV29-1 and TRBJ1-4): SAVISQKPSRDICQRGTSLTIQCQVDSQVTMMFWYRQQPGQSLTLIATANQGSEATYESGFVIDKFPISRPNLTFSTLTVSNMSPEDSSIYLCSVQGQNEKLFFGSGTQLSVL.

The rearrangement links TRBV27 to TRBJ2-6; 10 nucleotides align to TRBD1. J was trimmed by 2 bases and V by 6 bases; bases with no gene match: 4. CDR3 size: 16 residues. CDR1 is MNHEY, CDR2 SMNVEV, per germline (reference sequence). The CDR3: CASRLDRGPGANVLTF. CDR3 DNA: TGTGCCAGCAGGCTAGACAGGGGGCCTGGGGCCAACGTCCTGACTTTC.

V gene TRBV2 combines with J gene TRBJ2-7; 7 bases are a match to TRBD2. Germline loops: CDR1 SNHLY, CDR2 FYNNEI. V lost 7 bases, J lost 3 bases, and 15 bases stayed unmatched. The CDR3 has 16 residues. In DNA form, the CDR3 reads TGTGCCAGCACCGGGTTCGCTCGTGGGGGGGTCTACGAGCAGTACTTC. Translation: CASTGFARGGVYEQYF.

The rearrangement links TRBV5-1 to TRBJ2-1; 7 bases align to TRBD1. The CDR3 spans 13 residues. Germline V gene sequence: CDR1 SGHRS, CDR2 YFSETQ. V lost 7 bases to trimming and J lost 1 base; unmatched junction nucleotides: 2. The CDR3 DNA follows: TGCGCCAGCGGGGACAGTTCCTACAATGAGCAGTTCTTC. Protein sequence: CASGDSSYNEQFF.